This entry lists 10 T cell receptor beta chains sequenced from one sample in a study of T cell responses to AZD1222 COVID-19 vaccine. The method was immunoSEQ multiplex PCR; TCRdb's version includes in-frame clones alone and lacks a portion of them. The sample has 95,000 to 130,000 clones; more than 85% are singletons. The sample in question was peripheral blood, obtained on day 0 of AZD1222 vaccination. The receptors were gathered from an adult in good health.

The chain has TRBV5-1 and TRBJ2-7, with 7 bases aligning to TRBD1. V was clipped by 5 bases and J by 2 bases; unmatched bases: 7. CDR3 length: 14 residues. The V gene's germline CDR1 is SGHRS and CDR2 YFSETQ. In nucleotides, the CDR3 is TGCGCCAGCAGGGCAGGACAGGCCACCTACGAGCAGTACTTC. Its protein product is CASRAGQATYEQYF.

The chain couples TRBV4-1 to TRBJ1-5, with D maybe TRBD1 (5 bases). Germline V gives CDR1 MGHRA, CDR2 YSYEKL. CDR3 length: 15 residues. Deletions cut 5 bases from V and 0 bases from J, with 11 bases between. The CDR3: CASSLRGDSNQPQHF. Written as DNA, the CDR3 is TGCGCCAGCAGCTTAAGAGGGGATAGCAATCAGCCCCAGCATTTT.

The chain uses TRBV27 and TRBJ2-3; no reliable D call. V lost 2 bases and J 8 bases, leaving 23 bases between the germline ends. CDR3 length: 17 amino acids. In germline, CDR1 is MNHEY, CDR2 SMNVEV (reference sequence). The CDR3 DNA is TGTGCCAGCAGTTTAGTGACCCCGGACCAGGTCCACCCTACGCAGTATTTT. Translation gives CASSLVTPDQVHPTQYF.

This CDR3 is CASKPGTVNQPQHF. Here the CDR3 DNA reads TGTGCCAGCAAACCGGGGACGGTAAATCAGCCCCAGCATTTT. The chain has TRBV6-5 and TRBJ1-5; possible D gene TRBD1, 5 bases. Trimming removed 7 bases at V and 4 bases at J, with 14 bases between. In germline, CDR1 is MNHEY, CDR2 SVGAGI. This CDR3 spans 14 amino acids.

This clone was seen a handful of times. The CDR3: CASSPLLRAYNEQFF. The CDR3 coding sequence is TGTGCCAGCTCACCACTTCTAAGGGCCTACAATGAGCAGTTCTTC. The chain uses TRBV18 and TRBJ2-1; no firm D call. Germline V gene data show CDR1 as KGHSH and CDR2 as LQKENI. The CDR3 sequence is 15 residues long. V lost 1 base, J lost 2 bases, and 9 bases lay in between.

This clone was picked up a small number of times. The chain joins TRBV5-6 to TRBJ2-7; tentative D call: TRBD2 (6 bases). The V gene lost 5 bases and the J gene lost 7 bases, with 13 bases spanning the gap. The CDR3 spans 12 residues. CDR1 and CDR2 from the germline V gene are SGHDT and YYEEEE. This CDR3 reads CASSFSAGEQYF. The CDR3 nucleotides read TGTGCCAGCAGTTTTAGCGCGGGGGAGCAGTACTTC. Drawing the rest from reference TRBV5-6 and TRBJ2-7, the complete variable domain is DAGVTQSPTHLIKTRGQQVTLRCSPKSGHDTVSWYQQALGQGPQFIFQYYEEEERQRGNFPDRFSGHQFPNYSSELNVNALLLGDSALYLCASSFSAGEQYFGPGTRLTVT.

On this clone itself: This same CDR3 is encoded by further DNA sequences in the sample. This rearrangement joins TRBV16 to TRBJ2-7, with D perhaps matching TRBD1 (6 bases). V was shortened by 6 bases and J by 4 bases, with 22 bases between the two germline ends. Germline assignment: CDR1 KGHSY and CDR2 FQNENV. The CDR3 has 16 residues. DNA for the CDR3: TGTGCCAGCAGTCATGGGATCGGGGACACACCATACGAGCAGTACTTC. Translated: CASSHGIGDTPYEQYF.

This clone came up a few times. The rearrangement joins TRBV5-1 to TRBJ1-1, with 8 bases fitting TRBD1. The CDR3 is 16 residues long. The germline gives CDR1 SGHRS, CDR2 YFSETQ. V lost 0 bases to trimming and J lost 5 bases; unmatched junction nucleotides: 9. CDR3 region: CASSLGRGQEKTEAFF. CDR3 sequence (DNA): TGCGCCAGCAGCTTGGGCCGGGGACAGGAAAAGACTGAAGCTTTCTTT.

This rearrangement joins TRBV7-8 to TRBJ2-7; no reliable D call. The CDR3 is 13 residues long. Trimming shortened V by 4 bases and J by 3 bases, and 10 bases separated the two germline ends. Per germline, CDR1 SGHVS and CDR2 FQNEAQ. The CDR3 DNA is TGTGCCAGCAGCTCCAAAAGGTTCTACGAGCAGTACTTC. Amino acids: CASSSKRFYEQYF.

In this sample, this clone turned up a few times. This chain joins TRBV6-5 and TRBJ2-1; D perhaps matches TRBD2 (5 bases). Germline CDR1 reads MNHEY; CDR2 reads SVGAGI. The V end lost 7 bases, the J end lost 3 bases, and 13 bases lay between the germline ends. The CDR3 has 14 amino acids. The CDR3 is CASIGLGVYNEQFF. The CDR3 DNA sequence: TGTGCCAGCATCGGACTGGGCGTCTACAATGAGCAGTTCTTC.